The 24 T cell receptor beta chains below were found in one sample sequenced in a study of T cell responses to AZD1222 COVID-19 vaccine. Profiled with immunoSEQ multiplex PCR; TCRdb holds only in-frame clones, not every one. The sample shows 95,000 to 150,000 clones, approximately 88% of them seen only once. The sequences come from peripheral blood, collected on day 0 of AZD1222 vaccination. The receptors were sampled from an adult in good health.

The chain carries TRBV6-5 and TRBJ1-3; D is uncertain. The CDR3 is made up of 15 amino acids. The V end was cut by 2 bases, the J end by 0 bases, with 8 bases between. The V gene's germline CDR1 is MNHEY and CDR2 SVGAGI. This chain's CDR3 is CASSYAQISGNTIYF. The CDR3 coding sequence is TGTGCCAGCAGTTACGCGCAGATCTCTGGAAACACCATATATTTT.

V is TRBV6-5 and J is TRBJ2-1, with D possibly TRBD2 on 6 matching bases. V lost 1 base, J lost 3 bases, and 10 bases lay in between. Germline lookup yields CDR1 MNHEY and CDR2 SVGAGI. This CDR3 contains 15 residues. The CDR3 loop reads CASSYLGTGYNEQFF. As DNA, the CDR3 is TGTGCCAGCAGTTACTTGGGGACTGGCTACAATGAGCAGTTCTTC.

The chain joins TRBV19 to TRBJ1-5; D is unresolved. Trimming shortened V by 7 bases and J by 6 bases, and 19 bases separated the two germline ends. The CDR3 consists of 15 residues. Germline CDR1 reads LNHDA; CDR2 reads SQIVND (reference sequence). The CDR3 sequence is CASNPWQAQAQPQHF. CDR3 nucleotides: TGTGCCAGTAACCCCTGGCAGGCGCAAGCTCAGCCCCAGCATTTT.

The chain has TRBV10-3 and TRBJ2-3; D gene unclear. The CDR3 has 12 amino acids. V was clipped by 2 bases and J by 6 bases, with 6 bases between them. The germline V gene has CDR1 ENHRY and CDR2 SYGVKD. This chain's CDR3 is CAISEDRDTQYF. CDR3 in DNA: TGTGCCATCAGTGAGGACCGGGATACGCAGTATTTT.

Here the CDR3 DNA reads TGTGCCAGCAGCCAAGCCGGGACAGCTTCGGGGACCCAGTACTTC. Encoded protein: CASSQAGTASGTQYF. The chain couples TRBV7-8 to TRBJ2-5; 7 bases line up with TRBD1. With V trimmed by 5 bases and J by 7 bases, 13 bases remained unmatched. Germline CDR1 reads SGHVS; CDR2 reads FQNEAQ. The CDR3 totals 15 residues. The entire variable domain, with the rest obtained from reference TRBV7-8 and TRBJ2-5, is as follows: GAGVSQSPRYKVAKRGQDVALRCDPISGHVSLFWYQQALGQGPEFLTYFQNEAQLDKSGLPSDRFFAERPEGSVSTLKIQRTQQEDSAVYLCASSQAGTASGTQYFGPGTRLLVL.

The CDR3 protein is CASRVGGNEQYF. CDR3 nucleotides: TGTGCCAGCAGGGTAGGGGGAAACGAGCAGTACTTC. The chain combines TRBV11-2 with TRBJ2-7, with a possible D match to TRBD1 (6 bases). Germline CDR1 is SGHAT and CDR2 is FQNNGV. This CDR3 contains 12 residues. Trimming took 6 bases from V and 5 from J, leaving 11 bases between them.

The chain recombines TRBV6-1 with TRBJ1-2; D not certain. The CDR3 extends over 14 amino acids. With 1 base removed from V and 7 bases from J, the gap between germline ends came to 13 bases. The V gene's germline CDR1 is MNHNS and CDR2 SASEGT. The CDR3 reads CASSEVGKFFGYTF. As DNA, the CDR3 is TGTGCCAGCAGTGAAGTCGGCAAGTTCTTTGGCTACACCTTC.

This chain connects TRBV7-2 to TRBJ2-5, with D possibly being TRBD2 (6 bases). Trimming removed 1 base from V and 7 bases from J, with 16 bases in between. The CDR3 covers 15 residues. From germline, CDR1 is SGHTA and CDR2 FQGNSA. The CDR3 nucleotides are TGTGCCAGCAGCTTAGAGGGAGGCCCCTACGGGACCCAGTACTTC. Its protein is CASSLEGGPYGTQYF.

This clone was counted only a few times. This chain's CDR3 is CASSQGINDRKLFF. For the CDR3, the DNA is TGCGCCAGCAGCCAAGGTATTAATGACAGAAAACTGTTTTTT. The V and J genes are TRBV4-3 and TRBJ1-4; D is possibly TRBD1 (5 bases). V shed 1 base and J shed 10 bases, with 13 bases lying between them. This CDR3 contains 14 residues. Germline values: CDR1 LGHNA, CDR2 YSLEER.

The CDR3 sequence is CASRTWDRVGSPLHF. CDR3 nucleotide sequence: TGTGCCAGCAGAACTTGGGACAGGGTTGGTTCACCCCTCCACTTT. V is TRBV28 and J is TRBJ1-6, with TRBD1 matching over 9 bases. After removal of 6 bases from V and 9 bases from J, the junction contained 9 bases not matched to a gene. This CDR3 has 15 amino acids. Germline CDR1 reads MDHEN; CDR2 reads SYDVKM.

The chain uses TRBV25-1 and TRBJ1-2; D is possibly TRBD1 (6 bases). Per the germline V gene, CDR1 is MGHDK and CDR2 is SYGVNS. The CDR3 consists of 15 residues. The ends were cut back, 3 bases at V and 8 bases at J, with 19 bases in the middle. The CDR3 DNA follows: TGTGCCAGCAGTGAGAAGGGACACCCGTTAAAAGGCTACACCTTC. It is translated as CASSEKGHPLKGYTF.

The V call is TRBV29-1, the J call TRBJ1-2; possibly TRBD1 for D (6 bases). Germline values: CDR1 SQVTM, CDR2 ANQGSEA. There are 12 residues in the CDR3. V lost 3 bases and J lost 5, with 10 bases in between. CDR3 nucleotide sequence: TGCAGCGTTGAGACGCAGGGGTATGGCTACACCTTC. It codes for CSVETQGYGYTF.

This clone has more than one count but fewer than ten. This chain links TRBV20-1 with TRBJ2-7, with 8 bases aligning to TRBD1. Trimming at V came to 5 bases and at J to 7 bases, leaving 4 bases not matched to a gene. This CDR3 comprises 11 residues. The germline V gene has CDR1 DFQATT and CDR2 SNEGSKA (reference sequence). CDR3 in amino acids: CSAGTGWEQYF. Written as DNA, the CDR3 is TGCAGTGCTGGGACAGGATGGGAGCAGTACTTC.

The chain employs TRBV7-2 and TRBJ2-1; 10 nucleotides align to TRBD2. The CDR3 length is 15 residues. Germline V CDR1 and CDR2: SGHTA, FQGNSA. V trimming: 6 bases; J trimming: 5 bases; junction bases outside the gene matches: 7. CDR3 loop: CASSISGGANNEQFF. For the CDR3, the DNA is TGTGCCAGCAGTATAAGCGGGGGGGCGAACAATGAGCAGTTCTTC. The full variable domain, rest sourced from reference TRBV7-2 and TRBJ2-1, is GAGVSQSPSNKVTEKGKDVELRCDPISGHTALYWYRQSLGQGLEFLIYFQGNSAPDKSGLPSDRFSAERTGGSVSTLTIQRTQQEDSAVYLCASSISGGANNEQFFGPGTRLTVL.

The rearrangement joins TRBV7-9 to TRBJ2-3; D unresolved. V was shortened by 1 base and J by 0 bases, with 5 bases between the two germline ends. This CDR3 has 14 amino acids. From germline, CDR1 is SEHNR and CDR2 FQNEAQ (reference sequence). Here the CDR3 reads CASSLGKSTDTQYF. CDR3 coding DNA: TGTGCCAGCAGCTTAGGAAAAAGCACAGATACGCAGTATTTT.

The chain couples TRBV12-3 or TRBV12-4 to TRBJ1-1; no clear D. The CDR3 spans 12 residues. With 3 bases removed from V and 5 bases from J, the gap between germline ends came to 7 bases. CDR3 amino acids: CASSFAETEAFF. The CDR3 DNA reads TGTGCCAGCAGTTTTGCTGAGACTGAAGCTTTCTTT.

This chain connects TRBV10-3 to TRBJ1-1, with 9 bases matching TRBD1. Trimming at V came to 5 bases and at J to 3 bases, leaving 16 bases not matched to a gene. The CDR3 spans 18 residues. Germline V lookup: CDR1 ENHRY, CDR2 SYGVKD. The CDR3, as DNA: TGTGCCATCAGTAATACCGGGACAGGGTTTGCAGGAGACACTGAAGCTTTCTTT. This sequence encodes CAISNTGTGFAGDTEAFF.

This clone was seen a handful of times. The CDR3 sequence is CASSLQTSPREQYF. For the CDR3, the DNA is TGTGCCAGCAGTCTCCAGACCTCCCCTCGCGAGCAGTACTTC. The genes are TRBV6-5 and TRBJ2-7; D gene uncertain. The V end lost 5 bases, the J end lost 6 bases, and 17 bases lay between the germline ends. Germline loops: CDR1 MNHEY, CDR2 SVGAGI. CDR3 length equals 14 residues.

This clone was found once. This sequence joins TRBV7-9 and TRBJ2-3; 12 bases are shared with TRBD2. V lost 4 bases to trimming and J lost 4 bases; unmatched junction nucleotides: 6. This CDR3 is 16 amino acids long. Germline lookup yields CDR1 SEHNR and CDR2 FQNEAQ (reference sequence). The CDR3 coding sequence is TGTGCCAGCAGCTCCCGACTAGCGGGGGTTTCAGATACGCAGTATTTT. This translates into CASSSRLAGVSDTQYF.

This sequence joins TRBV6-5 and TRBJ2-7; D is undetermined. The CDR3 runs 12 residues. The V and J ends lost 6 bases and 4 bases respectively, with 10 bases between them. CDR1 is MNHEY and CDR2 is SVGAGI in the germline V gene. The CDR3 spells CASRRVGYEQYF. The CDR3 nucleotides are TGTGCCAGCAGAAGGGTGGGGTACGAGCAGTACTTC.

The chain links TRBV7-2 to TRBJ2-1; 7 bases are a match to TRBD2. CDR3 length: 15 residues. From germline, CDR1 is SGHTA and CDR2 FQGNSA. The J segment lost 5 bases and the V segment lost 5 bases, leaving 9 bases of the junction unmatched. The DNA of the CDR3 is TGTGCCAGCAGCCCCCATTTGGCGGGAGACAATGAGCAGTTCTTC. Translated, it gives CASSPHLAGDNEQFF.

The chain joins TRBV4-3 to TRBJ2-1; a weak D match, TRBD1 (5 bases). CDR1 and CDR2 from the germline V gene are LGHNA and YSLEER. There are 15 residues in the CDR3. Trimming left V 0 bases short and J 3 bases short, with 9 bases between. The CDR3 nucleotides read TGCGCCAGCAGCCAAGATCTTAGGGGCTACAATGAGCAGTTCTTC. Translating it yields CASSQDLRGYNEQFF.

DNA of the CDR3: TGTGCCAGCAGCTTGCCTCAGGGGACCGAGCAGTACTTC. The encoded protein is CASSLPQGTEQYF. V is TRBV5-4 and J is TRBJ2-7, with D perhaps matching TRBD1 (6 bases). Looked up from germline, CDR1 is SGHNT and CDR2 is YYREEE (reference sequence). V was pared by 1 base and J by 6 bases, with 11 bases between. The CDR3 sequence is 13 residues long.

This clone has only one observation. The rearrangement uses TRBV27 and TRBJ1-2; TRBD1 might be the D (5 bases). Germline lookup yields CDR1 MNHEY and CDR2 SMNVEV (reference sequence). CDR3 length: 14 residues. V was clipped by 0 bases and J by 8 bases, with 13 bases between them. The DNA of the CDR3 is TGTGCCAGCAGTTTATCGGGAGGGGTTGGCGGCTACACCTTC. It is translated as CASSLSGGVGGYTF.